A selection of T cell receptor beta chains follows, all from one sample in a study of blood T cells in healthy people across ages. Each CDR3 protein gets one entry after TCRdb re-called the 5' RACE reads with MiXCR. The data hold 1.5 million to 2 million distinct CDR3 sequences, with 28% observed a single time. Sequencing was done on a sample of blood. Receptor source: a woman in her thirties in good health. The CDR3 runs from the conserved cysteine through the conserved F or W. A D gene is named only where the DNA matches it firmly. Only some rows state a clone size, as once, few, many or a class for expanded clones.

TRBD2 | TRBJ2-3 | TRBV11-2 | few | TGTGCCAGCAGCTTAAACCGGCTAGCGGGGATCACAGATACGCAGTATTTT | CASSLNRLAGITDTQYF
NA | TRBJ1-1 | TRBV30 | NA | TGTGCCTGCATACAGGAGTTTGAAGCTTTCTTT | CACIQEFEAFF
TRBD2 | TRBJ2-4 | TRBV6-5 | NA | TGTGCAATGTTCCAGACTAGCAGTCCCCTCCTGTACTTC | CAMFQTSSPLLYF
TRBD2 | TRBJ2-1 | TRBV14 | few | TGTGCCAGCAGCCAAGGGGGACTAGCGGGGGGCAGCGATGAGCAGTTCTTC | CASSQGGLAGGSDEQFF
TRBD1 | TRBJ2-7 | TRBV6-2/TRBV6-3 | many | TGTGCCAGCAGTACCTCCGGGACAGGGTCCTACGAGCAGTACTTC | CASSTSGTGSYEQYF
TRBD2 | TRBJ2-3 | TRBV7-9 | few | TGTGCCAGCAGCTGGACGAGCGGGAGGGCCCGGACGCAGTATTTT | CASSWTSGRARTQYF
NA | TRBJ2-2 | TRBV10-1 | NA | TGCGCCAGCAGGGCAGGGTCCGACACCGGGGAGCGGTTTTTT | CASRAGSDTGERFF
NA | TRBJ1-1 | TRBV29-1 | once | TGCAGCGTTGAAAATCTAGGGACTGAAGCTTTCTTT | CSVENLGTEAFF
TRBD1 | TRBJ1-5 | TRBV28 | few | TGTGCCAGCAGAGCGGGACAGGGAGGTCAGCCCCAGCATTTT | CASRAGQGGQPQHF
NA | TRBJ2-1 | TRBV2 | NA | TGTGCCAGCAGGGGAGACAGTTCGTATTTCCCTGAGCAGTTCTTC | CASRGDSSYFPEQFF
NA | TRBJ2-2 | TRBV29-1 | NA | TGCAGCGGCGGGGACGGGGGCACCGGGGAGCTGTTTTTT | CSGGDGGTGELFF
NA | TRBJ2-5 | TRBV6-5 | NA | TGTGCCACGGGGTTAGGGGAGCAGTACTTC | CATGLGEQYF
NA | TRBJ2-5 | TRBV4-1 | few | TGCGCCAGCAGCCAACAAGGGGGGGGGGGACAAGAGACCCAGTACTTC | CASSQQGGGGQETQYF
TRBD1 | TRBJ1-6 | TRBV6-2/TRBV6-3 | NA | TGTGCCAGCAGTTACTCGACAGGGGGGTGGTCACCCCTCCACTTT | CASSYSTGGWSPLHF
NA | TRBJ2-3 | TRBV12-3/TRBV12-4 | NA | TGTGCCAGCAGTCAACTAGATACCGCAGATGCGCAGTATTTT | CASSQLDTADAQYF
NA | TRBJ2-1 | TRBV20-1 | NA | TGCAGTGCTCCTACCCGATCCTCCTACAATGAGCAGTTCTTC | CSAPTRSSYNEQFF
TRBD2 | TRBJ2-7 | TRBV24-1 | NA | TGTGCCACCTTAGCGGGGCACTACGAGCAGTACTTC | CATLAGHYEQYF
NA | TRBJ1-2 | TRBV10-1 | many | TGCGCCAGCAGTGAGAGAGGGGCCTATGGCTACACCTTC | CASSERGAYGYTF
NA | TRBJ1-2 | TRBV20-1 | NA | TGCAGTGGAAGGACACCGTCTAACTATGGCTACACCTTC | CSGRTPSNYGYTF
TRBD1 | TRBJ2-7 | TRBV18 | once | TGTGCCAGCTCACCACAAGGGACAGGGTCCTACGAGCAGTACTTC | CASSPQGTGSYEQYF
TRBD1 | TRBJ1-5 | TRBV27 | few | TGTGCCAGCAGTTTAAGGGCACAGGGGGTTAATTATCAGCCCCAGCATTTT | CASSLRAQGVNYQPQHF
TRBD1 | TRBJ2-5 | TRBV12-3/TRBV12-4 | NA | TGTGCCAGCAGCGCTAGGGACAGCGAAGAGACCCAGTACTTC | CASSARDSEETQYF
NA | TRBJ1-1 | TRBV5-1 | NA | TGCGCCAGCAGCTTGGTTCTGGGGGTTGAAGCTTTCTTT | CASSLVLGVEAFF
NA | TRBJ2-6 | TRBV4-2 | NA | TGTGCCAGCAGCCAAGTAAGCTCTGGGGCCAACGTCCTGACTTTC | CASSQVSSGANVLTF
NA | TRBJ1-2 | TRBV7-2 | NA | TGTGCCAGCAGTCGGGACCCACTAAGCCCCAACTATGGCTACACCTTC | CASSRDPLSPNYGYTF
TRBD2 | TRBJ2-1 | TRBV25-1 | NA | TGTGCCAGCAGAGCACTAGCGGGGCAAAGCTCCTACAATGAGCAGTTCTTC | CASRALAGQSSYNEQFF
NA | TRBJ1-5 | TRBV28 | NA | TGTGCCAGCAGTACCTCCAACCCCCAGCATTTT | CASSTSNPQHF
NA | TRBJ2-5 | TRBV9 | NA | TGTGCCAGCAGCGGGAGGGGGACATACAATGAGCAGTACTTC | CASSGRGTYNEQYF
NA | TRBJ2-7 | TRBV12-3/TRBV12-4 | NA | TGTGCCAGCAGTGCGACACGCCGCAGGGTTAATGCACTCGAGCAGTACTTC | CASSATRRRVNALEQYF
NA | TRBJ2-7 | TRBV6-5 | many | TGTGCCAGCAGTTCTACGCCCTACGTGCAGTACTTC | CASSSTPYVQYF
NA | TRBJ2-1 | TRBV2 | few | TGTGCCAGCAGATTGGACATTGGCGGGAAGGGGCAGTTCTTC | CASRLDIGGKGQFF
NA | TRBJ2-1 | TRBV19 | NA | TGTGCCAGTAGTATAGAGGGACCGGGGCATAGTGGTGAGCAGTTCTTC | CASSIEGPGHSGEQFF
TRBD1 | TRBJ2-5 | TRBV29-1 | NA | TGCAGCGGCCGGACAGGGGTTGCAGAGACCCAGTACTTC | CSGRTGVAETQYF
NA | TRBJ1-5 | TRBV27 | NA | TGTGCCAGCAGTTTCGGCAGGGTGGGTCAGCCCCAGCATTTT | CASSFGRVGQPQHF
NA | TRBJ2-7 | TRBV18 | NA | TGTGCCAGCTCTCCTTACATCCACGAGCAGTACTTC | CASSPYIHEQYF
TRBD1 | TRBJ2-7 | TRBV29-1 | few | TGCAGTGGGACAGGGGGCCGGGGCGAGCAGTACTTC | CSGTGGRGEQYF
NA | TRBJ1-5 | TRBV5-5 | NA | TGTGCCAGCAGCCCCCTCTGGAATCAGCCCCAGCATTTT | CASSPLWNQPQHF
TRBD2 | TRBJ2-3 | TRBV3-1 | NA | TGTGCCAGCAGCCACTGGGGAGGACTAGCGGGGGGGCGTGTAGATACGCAGTATTTT | CASSHWGGLAGGRVDTQYF
NA | TRBJ2-5 | TRBV5-5 | few | TGTGCCAGCAGCTTATGGGTAGGGCAAGAGACCCAGTACTTC | CASSLWVGQETQYF
NA | TRBJ2-5 | TRBV9 | many | TGTGCCAGCAGCACCCTGGACGGACGCGGTGGGTCAGAGACCCAGTACTTC | CASSTLDGRGGSETQYF
NA | TRBJ1-5 | TRBV4-3 | few | TGCGCCAGCAGCCAAGATAAATACGGAAATCAGCCCCAGCATTTT | CASSQDKYGNQPQHF
NA | TRBJ2-4 | TRBV5-1 | NA | TGCGCCAGCAGCTTACCCGAGAGCAAAAACATTCAGTACTTC | CASSLPESKNIQYF
NA | TRBJ1-1 | TRBV5-5 | NA | TGTGCCAGCAGCTGGGACGTCCGCGGGTACACTGAAGCTTTCTTT | CASSWDVRGYTEAFF
NA | TRBJ1-1 | TRBV19 | NA | TGTGCCAGTAGAAAAGACCGACAGGTGGTGACTGAAGTTTTCTTT | CASRKDRQVVTEVFF
NA | TRBJ2-3 | TRBV5-1 | few | TGCGCCAGCGTATCGTTGACTAGCACAGATACGCAGTATTTT | CASVSLTSTDTQYF
NA | TRBJ2-2 | TRBV12-3/TRBV12-4 | NA | TGTGCCAGCAGTCCGATATTCTGGGACCCCCTTACCGCGAACACCGGGGAGCTGTTTTTT | CASSPIFWDPLTANTGELFF
NA | TRBJ1-2 | TRBV30 | NA | TGTGCCTGGAGTGTACGTGGGGGGGGAAACTATGGCTACACCTTC | CAWSVRGGGNYGYTF
TRBD2 | TRBJ2-3 | TRBV12-3/TRBV12-4 | NA | TGTGCCAGCAGTTTGGGGGCTAGCGGGGAGCAGTATTTT | CASSLGASGEQYF
TRBD1 | TRBJ2-1 | TRBV20-1 | many | TGCAGTGCCCCTGTCCCAAACAGGGGAAATGAGCAGTTCTTC | CSAPVPNRGNEQFF
NA | TRBJ2-5 | TRBV12-3/TRBV12-4 | NA | TGTGCCAGTTCCGGACGCCTACAAGAGACCCAGTACTTC | CASSGRLQETQYF
TRBD2 | TRBJ2-1 | TRBV20-1 | NA | TGCAGTGCACCTAATAGCGGGAGGCCAGACAATGAGCAGTTCTTC | CSAPNSGRPDNEQFF
NA | TRBJ1-1 | TRBV12-3/TRBV12-4 | few | TGTGCCAGCAACCGCGGTGGCCAGGGCACTTTCTTT | CASNRGGQGTFF
NA | TRBJ2-5 | TRBV11-3 | NA | TGTGCCAGCAGCATGCGTACTGAAGAGACCCAGTACTTC | CASSMRTEETQYF
NA | TRBJ1-2 | TRBV20-1 | many | TGCAGTGCCAGGGCCCTGGGGGAGGGCTATGGCTACACCTTC | CSARALGEGYGYTF
NA | TRBJ2-5 | TRBV5-1 | few | TGCGCCAGCAGCTTGGTACAGTTGGGGCAAGAGACCCAGTACTTC | CASSLVQLGQETQYF
NA | TRBJ2-3 | TRBV24-1 | NA | TGTGCCACCAGTGACTGGACAGCAGATACGCAGTATTTT | CATSDWTADTQYF
TRBD1 | TRBJ2-1 | TRBV28 | NA | TGTGCCAGCATGAATCAGGGGGCCAATGAGCAGTTCTTC | CASMNQGANEQFF
TRBD2 | TRBJ2-7 | TRBV30 | few | TGTGCCTGGGACATAGCGGGAGGCTACGAGCAGTACTTC | CAWDIAGGYEQYF
TRBD1 | TRBJ2-7 | TRBV20-1 | NA | TGCAGTGCTGGGACAGACCTCTACGAGCAGTACTTC | CSAGTDLYEQYF
NA | TRBJ1-5 | TRBV23-1 | NA | TGCGCCAGGGTTAGCAATCAGCCCCAGCATTTT | CARVSNQPQHF